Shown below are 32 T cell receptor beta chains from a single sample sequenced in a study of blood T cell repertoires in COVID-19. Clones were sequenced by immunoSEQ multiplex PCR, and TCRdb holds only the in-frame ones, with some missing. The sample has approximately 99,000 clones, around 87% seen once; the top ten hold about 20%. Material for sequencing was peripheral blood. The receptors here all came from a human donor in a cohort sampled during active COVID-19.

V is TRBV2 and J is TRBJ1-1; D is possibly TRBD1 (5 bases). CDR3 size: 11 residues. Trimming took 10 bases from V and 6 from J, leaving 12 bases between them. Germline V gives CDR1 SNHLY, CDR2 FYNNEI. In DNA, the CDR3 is TGTGCCAAAGAGGTGGGGCCTGAAGCTTTCTTT. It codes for CAKEVGPEAFF.

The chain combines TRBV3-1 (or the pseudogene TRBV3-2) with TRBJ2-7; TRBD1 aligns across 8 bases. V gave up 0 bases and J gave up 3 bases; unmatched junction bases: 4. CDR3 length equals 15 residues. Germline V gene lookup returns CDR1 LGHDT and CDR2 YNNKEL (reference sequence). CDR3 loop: CASSQDTGGYYEQYF. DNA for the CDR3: TGTGCCAGCAGCCAAGATACAGGGGGGTACTACGAGCAGTACTTC.

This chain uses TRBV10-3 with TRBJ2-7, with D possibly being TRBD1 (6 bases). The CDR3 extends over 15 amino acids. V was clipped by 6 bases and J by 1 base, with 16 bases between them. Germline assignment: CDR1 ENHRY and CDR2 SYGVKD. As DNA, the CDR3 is TGTGCCATCAGACCCAGGGGCGCCGGGTCCTACGAGCAGTACTTC. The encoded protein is CAIRPRGAGSYEQYF.

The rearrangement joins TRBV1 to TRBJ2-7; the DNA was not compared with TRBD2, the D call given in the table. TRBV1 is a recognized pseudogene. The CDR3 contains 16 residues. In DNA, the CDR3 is TGCACCAGCAGCCATGAGCGGGAGGGCCCCTCCTACGAGCAGTACTTC. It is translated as CTSSHEREGPSYEQYF.

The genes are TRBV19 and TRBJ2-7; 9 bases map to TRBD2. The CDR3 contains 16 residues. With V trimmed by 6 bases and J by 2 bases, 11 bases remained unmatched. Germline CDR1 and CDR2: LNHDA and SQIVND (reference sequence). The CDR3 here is CASRRGGRAVTYEQYF. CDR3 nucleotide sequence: TGTGCCAGTAGGCGGGGGGGGAGGGCGGTCACCTACGAGCAGTACTTC. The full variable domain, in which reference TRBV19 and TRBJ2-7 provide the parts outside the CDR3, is DGGITQSPKYLFRKEGQNVTLSCEQNLNHDAMYWYRQDPGQGLRLIYYSQIVNDFQKGDIAEGYSVSREKKESFPLTVTSAQKNPTAFYLCASRRGGRAVTYEQYFGPGTRLTVT.

Written as DNA, the CDR3 is TGTGCCAGCAGTGGCGGACAGGGGGAATTCTTC. It yields the protein CASSGGQGEFF. This chain links TRBV12-3 or TRBV12-4 with TRBJ2-1, with TRBD1 matching 10 bases. The J segment lost 16 bases and the V segment lost 5 bases, leaving 5 bases of the junction unmatched. The CDR3 runs to 11 residues.

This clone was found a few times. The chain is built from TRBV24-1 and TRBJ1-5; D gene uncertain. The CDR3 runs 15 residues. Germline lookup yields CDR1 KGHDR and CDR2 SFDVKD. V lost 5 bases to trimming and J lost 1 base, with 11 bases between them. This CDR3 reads CATSAGRSSNQPQHF. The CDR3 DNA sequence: TGTGCCACCAGTGCGGGTAGATCGAGCAATCAGCCCCAGCATTTT.

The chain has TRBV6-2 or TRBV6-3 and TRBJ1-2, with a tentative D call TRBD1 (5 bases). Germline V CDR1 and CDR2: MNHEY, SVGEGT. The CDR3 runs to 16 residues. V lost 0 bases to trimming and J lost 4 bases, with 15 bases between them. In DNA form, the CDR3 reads TGTGCCAGCAGTTACTCGATGGGAGGGGTGATCTATGGCTACACCTTC. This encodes CASSYSMGGVIYGYTF.

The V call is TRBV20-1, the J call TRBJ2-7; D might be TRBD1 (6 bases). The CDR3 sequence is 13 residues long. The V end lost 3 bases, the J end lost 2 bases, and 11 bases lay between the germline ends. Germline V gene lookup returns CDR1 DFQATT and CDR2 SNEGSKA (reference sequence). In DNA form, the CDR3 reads TGCAGTGCTAGTTACGGACAGCCCTACGAGCAGTACTTC. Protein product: CSASYGQPYEQYF.

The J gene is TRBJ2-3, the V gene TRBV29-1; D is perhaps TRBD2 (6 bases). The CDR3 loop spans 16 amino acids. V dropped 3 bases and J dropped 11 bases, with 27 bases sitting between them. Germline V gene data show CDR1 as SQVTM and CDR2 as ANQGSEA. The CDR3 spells CSVEGSSGRLVEGQYF. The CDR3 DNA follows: TGCAGCGTTGAGGGGAGTAGCGGAAGACTAGTGGAAGGGCAGTATTTT.

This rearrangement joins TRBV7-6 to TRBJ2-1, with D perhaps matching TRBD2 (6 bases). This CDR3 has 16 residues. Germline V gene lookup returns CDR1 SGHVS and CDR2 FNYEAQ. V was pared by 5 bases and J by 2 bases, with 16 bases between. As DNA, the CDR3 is TGTGCCAGCAGCCTCCAGGCGGGAAGCACCTACAATGAGCAGTTCTTC. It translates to CASSLQAGSTYNEQFF.

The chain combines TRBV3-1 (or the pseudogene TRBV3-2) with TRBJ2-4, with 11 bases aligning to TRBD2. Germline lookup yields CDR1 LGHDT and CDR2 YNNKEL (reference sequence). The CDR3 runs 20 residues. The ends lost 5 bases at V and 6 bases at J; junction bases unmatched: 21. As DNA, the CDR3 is TGTGCCAGCAGCACGCGAGCGACTAGCGGGACCGTTGGCTATTTAAACATTCAGTACTTC. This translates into CASSTRATSGTVGYLNIQYF.

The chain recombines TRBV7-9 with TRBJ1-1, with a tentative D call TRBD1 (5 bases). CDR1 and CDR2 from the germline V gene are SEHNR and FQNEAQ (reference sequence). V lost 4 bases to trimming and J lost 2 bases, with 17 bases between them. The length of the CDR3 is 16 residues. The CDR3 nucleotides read TGTGCCAGCAGCTCCATAGCCGGGACTCTTAACACTGAAGCTTTCTTT. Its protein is CASSSIAGTLNTEAFF.

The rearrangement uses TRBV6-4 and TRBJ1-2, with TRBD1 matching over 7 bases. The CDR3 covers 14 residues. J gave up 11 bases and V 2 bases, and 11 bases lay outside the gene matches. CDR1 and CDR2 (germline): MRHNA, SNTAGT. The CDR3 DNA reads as TGTGCCAGCAGTGACGGATTCGGGGACAGAAGATACACCTTC. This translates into CASSDGFGDRRYTF.

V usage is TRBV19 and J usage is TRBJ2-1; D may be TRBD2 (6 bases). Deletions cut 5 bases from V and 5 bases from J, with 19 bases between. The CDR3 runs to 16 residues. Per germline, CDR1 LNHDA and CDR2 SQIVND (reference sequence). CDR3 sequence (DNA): TGTGCCAGTAGTCCCCCCTCGGGGCGGGATAACAATGAGCAGTTCTTC. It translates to CASSPPSGRDNNEQFF.

CDR3 bases: TGTGCCAGCAGCCTCCCACGTGGGCAGAAGCAGTACTTC. Protein sequence: CASSLPRGQKQYF. V and J are TRBV28 and TRBJ2-7; D remains ambiguous. The germline V and J ends were trimmed by 6 bases and 8 bases, with 17 bases remaining between them. Germline assignment: CDR1 MDHEN and CDR2 SYDVKM. This CDR3 is 13 amino acids long.

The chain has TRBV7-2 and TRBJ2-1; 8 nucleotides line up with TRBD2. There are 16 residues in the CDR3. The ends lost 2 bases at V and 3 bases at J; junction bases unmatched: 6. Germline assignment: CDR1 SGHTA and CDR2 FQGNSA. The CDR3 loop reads CASSLSVSGVYNEQFF. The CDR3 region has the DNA TGTGCCAGCAGCTTAAGTGTTAGCGGGGTCTACAATGAGCAGTTCTTC.

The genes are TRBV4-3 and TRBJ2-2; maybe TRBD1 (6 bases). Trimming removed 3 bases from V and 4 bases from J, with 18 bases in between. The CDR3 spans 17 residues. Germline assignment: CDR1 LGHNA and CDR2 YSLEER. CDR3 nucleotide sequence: TGCGCCAGCAGCCAGGATCCCCGGGACATTTTCACCGGGGAGCTGTTTTTT. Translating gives CASSQDPRDIFTGELFF.

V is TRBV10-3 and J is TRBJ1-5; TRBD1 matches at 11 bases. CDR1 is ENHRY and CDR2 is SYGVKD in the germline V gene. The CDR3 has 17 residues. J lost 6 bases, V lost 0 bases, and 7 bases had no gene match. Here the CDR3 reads CAISESEDRGLGQPQHF. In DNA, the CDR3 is TGTGCCATCAGTGAGTCCGAGGACAGGGGGCTCGGTCAGCCCCAGCATTTT.

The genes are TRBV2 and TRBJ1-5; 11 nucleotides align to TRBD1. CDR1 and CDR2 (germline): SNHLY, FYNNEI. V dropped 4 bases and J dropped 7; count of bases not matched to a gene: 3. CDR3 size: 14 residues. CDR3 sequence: CASSGTGGGQPQHF. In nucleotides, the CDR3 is TGTGCCAGCAGTGGGACAGGGGGCGGGCAGCCCCAGCATTTT.

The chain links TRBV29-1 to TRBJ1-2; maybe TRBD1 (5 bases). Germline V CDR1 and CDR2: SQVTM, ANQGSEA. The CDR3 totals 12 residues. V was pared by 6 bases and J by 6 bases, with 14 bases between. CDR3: CSVLDTDHGYTF. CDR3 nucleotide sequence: TGCAGCGTCCTGGACACGGACCATGGCTACACCTTC.

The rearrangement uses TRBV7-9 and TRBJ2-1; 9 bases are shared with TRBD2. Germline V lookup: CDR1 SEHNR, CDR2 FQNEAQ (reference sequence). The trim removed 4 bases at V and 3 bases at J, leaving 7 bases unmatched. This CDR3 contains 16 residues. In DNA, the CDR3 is TGTGCCAGCAGCTCCGACACTAGCGGGCTCTACAATGAGCAGTTCTTC. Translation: CASSSDTSGLYNEQFF.

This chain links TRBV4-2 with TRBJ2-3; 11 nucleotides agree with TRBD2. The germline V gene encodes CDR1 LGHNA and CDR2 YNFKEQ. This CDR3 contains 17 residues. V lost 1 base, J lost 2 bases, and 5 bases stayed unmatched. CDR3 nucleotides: TGTGCCAGCAGCCAAGTCACTAGCGGGAGAGTCACAGATACGCAGTATTTT. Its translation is CASSQVTSGRVTDTQYF.

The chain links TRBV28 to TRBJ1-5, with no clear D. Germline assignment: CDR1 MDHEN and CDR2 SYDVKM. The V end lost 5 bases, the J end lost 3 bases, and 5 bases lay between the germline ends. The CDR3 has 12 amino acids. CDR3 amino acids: CASSIVNQPQHF. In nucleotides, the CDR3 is TGTGCCAGCAGTATCGTCAATCAGCCCCAGCATTTT.

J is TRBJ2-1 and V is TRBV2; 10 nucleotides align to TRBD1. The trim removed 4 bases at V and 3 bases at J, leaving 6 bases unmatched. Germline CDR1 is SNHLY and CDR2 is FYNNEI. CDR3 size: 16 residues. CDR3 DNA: TGTGCCAGCAGTGCCCGGACAGGGGGGGTCTACAATGAGCAGTTCTTC. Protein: CASSARTGGVYNEQFF.

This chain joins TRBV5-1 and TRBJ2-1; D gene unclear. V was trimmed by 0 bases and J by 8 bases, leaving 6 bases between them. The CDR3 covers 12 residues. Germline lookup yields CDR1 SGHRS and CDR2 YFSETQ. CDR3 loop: CASSLASYEQFF. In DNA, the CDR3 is TGCGCCAGCAGCTTGGCTTCCTATGAGCAGTTCTTC.

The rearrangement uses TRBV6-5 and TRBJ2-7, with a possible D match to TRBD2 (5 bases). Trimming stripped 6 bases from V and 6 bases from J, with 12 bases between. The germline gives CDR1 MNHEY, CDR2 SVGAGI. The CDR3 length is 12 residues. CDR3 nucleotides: TGTGCCAGCAGCTCCACCGGAGGCGAGCAGTACTTC. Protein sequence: CASSSTGGEQYF.

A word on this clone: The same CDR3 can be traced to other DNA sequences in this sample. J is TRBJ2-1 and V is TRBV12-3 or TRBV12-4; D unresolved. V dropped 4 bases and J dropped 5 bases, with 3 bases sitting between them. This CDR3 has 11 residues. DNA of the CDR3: TGTGCCAGCAGTTCCGACAATGAGCAGTTCTTC. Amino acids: CASSSDNEQFF.

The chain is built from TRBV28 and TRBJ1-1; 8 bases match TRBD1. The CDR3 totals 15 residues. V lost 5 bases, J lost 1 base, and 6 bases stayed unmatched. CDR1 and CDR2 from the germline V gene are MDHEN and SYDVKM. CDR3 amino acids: CASSPRGQGNTEAFF. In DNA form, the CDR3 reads TGTGCCAGCAGTCCCCGCGGACAGGGGAACACTGAAGCTTTCTTT.

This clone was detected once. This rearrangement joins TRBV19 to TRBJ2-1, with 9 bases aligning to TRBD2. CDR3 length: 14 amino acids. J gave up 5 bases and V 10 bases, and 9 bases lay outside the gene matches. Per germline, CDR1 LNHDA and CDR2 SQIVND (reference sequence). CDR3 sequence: CATTAAGGDNEQFF. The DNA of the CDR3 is TGTGCCACCACCGCAGCGGGAGGAGACAATGAGCAGTTCTTC.

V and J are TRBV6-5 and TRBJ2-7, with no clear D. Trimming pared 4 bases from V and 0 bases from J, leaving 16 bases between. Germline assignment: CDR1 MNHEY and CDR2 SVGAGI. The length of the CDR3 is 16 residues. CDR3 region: CASSSAFAGSSYEQYF. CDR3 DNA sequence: TGTGCCAGCAGTTCGGCCTTTGCAGGAAGCTCCTACGAGCAGTACTTC.

This chain's CDR3 is CASSLTGGSQPQHF. The CDR3 coding sequence is TGCGCCAGCAGCCTGACAGGGGGCAGTCAGCCCCAGCATTTT. The rearrangement uses TRBV5-1 and TRBJ1-5; 10 nucleotides align to TRBD1. V shed 4 bases and J 6 bases; nucleotides not matched to a gene: 4. There are 14 residues in the CDR3. The germline CDR1 and CDR2 sequences are SGHRS and YFSETQ.